Listed below are T cell receptor beta chains from one sample, sequenced in a study of shared clonotypes between healthy human individuals. Some clones are missing from TCRdb's copy, which holds only in-frame ones; the method was immunoSEQ multiplex PCR. The sample yields hundreds of thousands of clones, over 65% seen once. The sequencing sample was made of memory CD4+ T cells sorted from blood. Receptors were obtained from a woman aged 25 to 39 in good health. Each CDR3 is given with its conserved first and last residue. D genes are given only for firm matches. Expanded clones are given a class, and other clones once, few, many or no size at all.

>TRBV5-1|NA|TRBJ1-1|NA
CASSLNTGNTEAFF
TGCGCCAGCAGCTTGAATACAGGGAACACTGAAGCTTTCTTT
>TRBV5-4|NA|TRBJ1-2|NA
CASSLGQANYGYTF
TGTGCCAGCAGCTTGGGGCAGGCCAACTATGGCTACACCTTC
>TRBV10-3|NA|TRBJ1-1|NA
CAIRRTGIGAFF
TGTGCCATCAGGAGAACAGGGATAGGAGCTTTCTTT
>TRBV6-1|NA|TRBJ1-2|NA
CASSEPRMYGYTF
TGTGCCAGCAGTGAACCTCGGATGTATGGCTACACCTTC
>TRBV7-2|NA|TRBJ2-3|many
CASSLSDTDTQYF
TGTGCCAGCAGCTTATCAGACACAGATACGCAGTATTTT
>TRBV10-3|NA|TRBJ2-7|NA
CAISSPKERSYEQYF
TGTGCCATCAGCTCGCCCAAGGAGCGCTCCTACGAGCAGTACTTC
>TRBV5-1|NA|TRBJ2-3|few
CASRPLRGTDTQYF
TGCGCCAGCAGACCTCTCCGTGGCACAGATACGCAGTATTTT
>TRBV29-1|TRBD1|TRBJ2-5|many
CSVEDGQGTTQYF
TGCAGCGTTGAGGACGGACAGGGGACGACCCAGTACTTC
>TRBV2|NA|TRBJ1-4|NA
CASSRVGTNEKLFF
TGTGCCAGCAGCAGGGTTGGAACTAATGAAAAACTGTTTTTT
>TRBV6-1|NA|TRBJ2-1|NA
CAIKTAGSYNEQFF
TGTGCCATCAAGACAGCCGGCTCCTACAATGAGCAGTTCTTC
>TRBV5-1|NA|TRBJ2-1|few
CASSLDYSYNEQFF
TGCGCCAGCAGCTTGGATTACAGCTACAATGAGCAGTTCTTC
>TRBV28|NA|TRBJ2-7|NA
CASSRIGASTYEQYF
TGTGCCAGCAGCCGAATCGGGGCGTCCACCTACGAGCAGTACTTC
>TRBV6-1|NA|TRBJ1-1|NA
CASTRLGTEAFF
TGTGCCAGCACACGGCTGGGCACTGAAGCTTTCTTT
>TRBV15|NA|TRBJ2-1|NA
CATSRDLMAGSNEQFF
TGTGCCACCAGCAGAGATTTGATGGCGGGAAGCAATGAGCAGTTCTTC
>TRBV28|NA|TRBJ1-4|NA
CASSSPTGEGGKLFF
TGTGCCAGCAGCTCCCCGACCGGAGAGGGTGGAAAACTGTTTTTT
>TRBV6-5|NA|TRBJ2-5|NA
CASKMEGGRETQYF
TGTGCCAGCAAGATGGAGGGGGGAAGGGAGACCCAGTACTTC
>TRBV27|NA|TRBJ1-1|few
CASSLRERDSFDTEAFF
TGTGCCAGCAGTTTAAGGGAGAGGGACTCGTTTGACACTGAAGCTTTCTTT
>TRBV2|TRBD1|TRBJ2-7|few
CASSGTGGHYEQYF
TGTGCCAGCAGCGGGACAGGGGGCCACTACGAGCAGTACTTC
>TRBV19|NA|TRBJ1-1|NA
CASSPQWGAVTEAFF
TGTGCCAGTAGTCCTCAGTGGGGGGCGGTCACTGAAGCTTTCTTT
>TRBV2|NA|TRBJ1-1|NA
CASSGGRNTEAFF
TGTGCCAGCAGTGGGGGGAGGAACACTGAAGCTTTCTTT
>TRBV23-1|NA|TRBJ2-7|NA
CASSQSGEGVSGEQYF
TGCGCCAGCAGTCAATCGGGGGAGGGGGTCTCGGGCGAGCAGTACTTC
>TRBV28|TRBD2|TRBJ2-7|NA
CASSQPAGGSDEQYF
TGTGCCAGCAGCCAGCCAGCGGGAGGGTCCGACGAGCAGTACTTC
>TRBV9|NA|TRBJ1-3|NA
CASSPQDRSFSGNTIYF
TGTGCCAGCAGCCCTCAGGACAGAAGCTTCTCTGGAAACACCATATATTTT
>TRBV5-1|TRBD2|TRBJ2-2|once
CASSISTSGAGELFF
TGCGCCAGCAGCATTTCGACTAGCGGGGCCGGGGAGCTGTTTTTT
>TRBV7-3|TRBD2|TRBJ2-3|NA
CASSLGTSGSTDTQYF
TGTGCCAGCAGCTTAGGGACTAGTGGGAGCACAGATACGCAGTATTTT
>TRBV2|NA|TRBJ2-3|NA
CASSEGAGHGTQYF
TGTGCCAGCAGTGAAGGGGCAGGTCACGGTACGCAGTATTTT
>TRBV4-1|NA|TRBJ2-7|once
CASSQDIQGGRGEQYF
TGCGCCAGCAGCCAAGATATCCAGGGGGGTCGGGGCGAGCAGTACTTC
>TRBV5-1|NA|TRBJ1-1|NA
CASSLVRGQIHTEAFF
TGCGCCAGCAGCTTGGTGCGGGGGCAGATACACACTGAAGCTTTCTTT
>TRBV27|NA|TRBJ2-3|NA
CASSLSRGALNSPDTQYF
TGTGCCAGCAGTTTATCAAGGGGGGCGCTAAATTCTCCAGATACGCAGTATTTT
>TRBV19|NA|TRBJ2-7|NA
CASSRPRGPSSNEQYF
TGTGCCAGTAGCCGCCCGCGGGGCCCCTCTTCTAACGAGCAGTACTTC
>TRBV6-6|TRBD1|TRBJ1-5|NA
CASRFAGGDQPQHF
TGTGCCAGCAGGTTTGCAGGGGGAGATCAGCCCCAGCATTTT
>TRBV27|NA|TRBJ2-6|NA
CASSLYSGANVLTF
TGTGCCAGCAGTTTATACTCTGGGGCCAACGTCCTGACTTTC
>TRBV5-4|NA|TRBJ2-5|NA
CASSFPDGQETQYF
TGTGCCAGCAGCTTCCCCGACGGACAAGAGACCCAGTACTTC
>TRBV6-5|NA|TRBJ1-5|NA
CASSGPGGQPQHF
TGTGCCAGCAGTGGCCCTGGAGGGCAGCCCCAGCATTTT
>TRBV6-5|TRBD1|TRBJ2-7|NA
CASSTGGGTGNEQYF
TGTGCCAGCAGTACCGGGGGAGGGACAGGGAACGAGCAGTACTTC
>TRBV6-6|TRBD1|TRBJ2-6|NA
CASSGRDRAGANVLTF
TGTGCCAGCAGTGGGAGGGACAGGGCTGGGGCCAACGTCCTGACTTTC
>TRBV4-1|NA|TRBJ2-1|once
CASSLGWSSYNEQFF
TGCGCCAGCAGCCTTGGGTGGAGCTCCTACAATGAGCAGTTCTTC
>TRBV28|TRBD1|TRBJ1-5|NA
CASSSGGGGNQPQHF
TGTGCCAGCAGCTCAGGGGGCGGGGGCAATCAGCCCCAGCATTTT
>TRBV27|TRBD2|TRBJ2-1|NA
CASRTSGRVGEQFF
TGTGCCAGCAGGACTAGCGGGAGGGTCGGTGAGCAGTTCTTC
>TRBV6-1|TRBD1|TRBJ2-7|NA
CASRGTVQAYEQYF
TGTGCCAGCAGGGGGACAGTCCAGGCCTACGAGCAGTACTTC
>TRBV7-9|NA|TRBJ2-7|NA
CASSLAGGLYEQYF
TGTGCCAGCAGCTTAGCAGGGGGTCTCTACGAGCAGTACTTC
>TRBV2|NA|TRBJ2-1|NA
CASSDEGFSYNEQFF
TGTGCCAGCAGTGATGAGGGATTCTCCTACAATGAGCAGTTCTTC
>TRBV5-8|TRBD1|TRBJ1-5|once
CASSRTGDSNQPQHF
TGTGCCAGCAGCCGAACAGGGGATAGCAATCAGCCCCAGCATTTT
>TRBV5-1|NA|TRBJ2-3|NA
CASSLEPNDGTDTQYF
TGCGCCAGCAGCTTGGAGCCCAATGATGGGACAGATACGCAGTATTTT
>TRBV19|NA|TRBJ2-6|once
CGSGANVLTF
TGCGGTTCTGGGGCCAACGTCCTGACTTTC
>TRBV29-1|NA|TRBJ2-2|NA
CSVVWHKNTGELFF
TGCAGCGTTGTCTGGCACAAGAACACCGGGGAGCTGTTTTTT
>TRBV19|NA|TRBJ1-2|NA
CASTPQGITGYTF
TGTGCCAGTACCCCACAGGGAATTACAGGCTACACCTTC